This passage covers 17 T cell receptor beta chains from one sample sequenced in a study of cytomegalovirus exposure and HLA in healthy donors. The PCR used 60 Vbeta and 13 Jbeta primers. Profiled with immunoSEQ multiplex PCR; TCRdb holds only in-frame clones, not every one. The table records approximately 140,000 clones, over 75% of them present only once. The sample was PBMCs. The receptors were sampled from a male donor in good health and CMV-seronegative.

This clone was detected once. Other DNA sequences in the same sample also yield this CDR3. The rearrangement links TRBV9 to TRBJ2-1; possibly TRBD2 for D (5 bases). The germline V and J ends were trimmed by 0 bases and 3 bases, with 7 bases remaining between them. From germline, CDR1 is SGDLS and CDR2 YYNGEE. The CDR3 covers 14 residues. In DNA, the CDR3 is TGTGCCAGCAGCGTAGCGGGAAGCTACAATGAGCAGTTCTTC. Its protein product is CASSVAGSYNEQFF. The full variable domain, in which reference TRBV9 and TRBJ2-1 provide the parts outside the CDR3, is DSGVTQTPKHLITATGQRVTLRCSPRSGDLSVYWYQQSLDQGLQFLIQYYNGEERAKGNILERFSAQQFPDLHSELNLSSLELGDSALYFCASSVAGSYNEQFFGPGTRLTVL.

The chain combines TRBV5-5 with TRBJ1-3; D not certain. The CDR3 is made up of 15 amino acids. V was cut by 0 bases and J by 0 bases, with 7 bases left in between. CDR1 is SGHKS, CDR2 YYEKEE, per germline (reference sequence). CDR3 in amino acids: CASSLGASSGNTIYF. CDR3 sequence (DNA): TGTGCCAGCAGCTTGGGGGCGAGCTCTGGAAACACCATATATTTT.

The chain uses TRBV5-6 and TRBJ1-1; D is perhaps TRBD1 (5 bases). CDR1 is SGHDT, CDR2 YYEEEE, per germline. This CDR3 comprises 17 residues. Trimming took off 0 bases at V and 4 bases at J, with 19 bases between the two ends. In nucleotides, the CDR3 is TGTGCCAGCAGCTTGGGGGCAGGACGGGGGGTCGGCACTGAAGCTTTCTTT. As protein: CASSLGAGRGVGTEAFF.

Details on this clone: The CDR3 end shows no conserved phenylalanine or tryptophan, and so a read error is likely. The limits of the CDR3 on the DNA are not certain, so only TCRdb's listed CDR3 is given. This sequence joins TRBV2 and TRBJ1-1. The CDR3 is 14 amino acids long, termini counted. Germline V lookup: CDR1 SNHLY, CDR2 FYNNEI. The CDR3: CASSEWGDLFGRGL.

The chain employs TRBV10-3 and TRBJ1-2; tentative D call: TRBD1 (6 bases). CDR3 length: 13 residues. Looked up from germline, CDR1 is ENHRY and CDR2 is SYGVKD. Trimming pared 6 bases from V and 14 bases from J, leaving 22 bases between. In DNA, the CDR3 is TGTGCCATCAGCGGTAACAGGGCCCTCCATATGACCTTC. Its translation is CAISGNRALHMTF.

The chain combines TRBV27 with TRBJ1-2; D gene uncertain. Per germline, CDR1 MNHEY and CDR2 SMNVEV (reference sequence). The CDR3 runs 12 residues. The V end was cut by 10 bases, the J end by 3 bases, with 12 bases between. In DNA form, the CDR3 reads TGTGCCACCTACCGGAGTGACTATGGCTACACCTTC. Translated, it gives CATYRSDYGYTF.

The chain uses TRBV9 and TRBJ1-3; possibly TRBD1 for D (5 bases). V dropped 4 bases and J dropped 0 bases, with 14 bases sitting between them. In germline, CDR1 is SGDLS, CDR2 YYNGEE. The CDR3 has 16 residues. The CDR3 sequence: CASSPRQPPSGNTIYF. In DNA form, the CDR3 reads TGTGCCAGCAGCCCCCGACAGCCGCCCTCTGGAAACACCATATATTTT.

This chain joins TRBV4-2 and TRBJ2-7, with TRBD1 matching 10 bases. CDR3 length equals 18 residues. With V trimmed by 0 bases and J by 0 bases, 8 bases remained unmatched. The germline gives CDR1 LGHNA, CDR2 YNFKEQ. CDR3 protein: CASSQEGTGVRGSYEQYF. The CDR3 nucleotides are TGTGCCAGCAGCCAAGAAGGGACAGGGGTAAGGGGCTCCTACGAGCAGTACTTC.

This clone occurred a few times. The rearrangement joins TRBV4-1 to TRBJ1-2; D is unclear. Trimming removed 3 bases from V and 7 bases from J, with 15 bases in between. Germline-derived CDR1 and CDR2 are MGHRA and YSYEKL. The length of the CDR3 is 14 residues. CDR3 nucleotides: TGCGCCAGCAGCCAGGTCGGGAACGTGGCTGGCTACACCTTC. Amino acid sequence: CASSQVGNVAGYTF.

CDR3: CASRSGGSNQPQHF. The CDR3 DNA follows: TGTGCCAGCAGGTCAGGGGGAAGCAATCAGCCCCAGCATTTT. The V call is TRBV27, the J call TRBJ1-5; 7 nucleotides match TRBD1. In germline, CDR1 is MNHEY, CDR2 SMNVEV (reference sequence). V shed 6 bases and J 1 base; nucleotides not matched to a gene: 3. The CDR3 runs to 14 residues.

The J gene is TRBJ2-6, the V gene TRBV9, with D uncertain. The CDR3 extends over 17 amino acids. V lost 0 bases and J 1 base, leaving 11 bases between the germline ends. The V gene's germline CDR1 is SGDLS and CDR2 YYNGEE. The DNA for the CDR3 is TGTGCCAGCAGCGTAGACCCGGGTCTGTCTGGGGCCAACGTCCTGACTTTC. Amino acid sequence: CASSVDPGLSGANVLTF.

The CDR3 sequence is CSAMTEMNTEAFF. The CDR3 DNA sequence: TGCAGCGCTATGACAGAGATGAACACTGAAGCTTTCTTT. The chain couples TRBV29-1 to TRBJ1-1; D might be TRBD1 (5 bases). V lost 7 bases, J lost 0 bases, and 12 bases lay in between. CDR1 is SQVTM and CDR2 is ANQGSEA in the germline V gene. This CDR3 has 13 amino acids.

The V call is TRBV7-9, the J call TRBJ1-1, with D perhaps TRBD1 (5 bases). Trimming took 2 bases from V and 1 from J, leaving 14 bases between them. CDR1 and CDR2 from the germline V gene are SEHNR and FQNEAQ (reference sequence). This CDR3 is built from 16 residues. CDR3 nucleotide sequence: TGTGCCAGCAGCTTAATGCAAGGGGCCCGGAACACTGAAGCTTTCTTT. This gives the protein CASSLMQGARNTEAFF.

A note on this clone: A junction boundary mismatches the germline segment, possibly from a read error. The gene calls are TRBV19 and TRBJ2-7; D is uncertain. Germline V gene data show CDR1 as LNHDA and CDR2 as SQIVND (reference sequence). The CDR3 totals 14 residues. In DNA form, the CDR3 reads TGTGCCAGTAGCCCCGGTGGCGGAGCCTACGGGCAGTACTTC. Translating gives CASSPGGGAYGQYF.

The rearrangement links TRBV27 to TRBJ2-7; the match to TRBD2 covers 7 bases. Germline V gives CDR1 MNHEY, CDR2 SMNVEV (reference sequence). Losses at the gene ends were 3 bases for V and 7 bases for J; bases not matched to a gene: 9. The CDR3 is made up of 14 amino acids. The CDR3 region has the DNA TGTGCCAGCAGTTTGGGGCTAGCGGCCTTTGAGCAGTACTTC. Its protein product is CASSLGLAAFEQYF.

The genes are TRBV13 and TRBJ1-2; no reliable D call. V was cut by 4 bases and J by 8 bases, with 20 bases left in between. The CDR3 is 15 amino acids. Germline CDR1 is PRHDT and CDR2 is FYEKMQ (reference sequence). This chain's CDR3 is CASSCKPGYLCGYTF. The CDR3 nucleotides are TGTGCCAGCAGCTGTAAGCCGGGGTATCTATGCGGCTACACCTTC.

The chain's CDR3 is CASSLEVVETQYF. CDR3 bases: TGTGCCAGCAGCTTAGAAGTAGTAGAGACCCAGTACTTC. The chain combines TRBV7-9 with TRBJ2-5; no clear D. This CDR3 comprises 13 residues. The germline V and J ends were trimmed by 1 base and 4 bases, with 7 bases remaining between them. Looked up from germline, CDR1 is SEHNR and CDR2 is FQNEAQ (reference sequence).